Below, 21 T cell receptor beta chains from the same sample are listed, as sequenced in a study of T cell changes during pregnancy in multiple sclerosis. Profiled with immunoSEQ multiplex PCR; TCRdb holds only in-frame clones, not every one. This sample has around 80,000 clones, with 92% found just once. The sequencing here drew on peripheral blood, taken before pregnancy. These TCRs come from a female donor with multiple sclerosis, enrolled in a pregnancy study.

As DNA, the CDR3 is TGTGCCAGTAGTATGGGACAGGGGATTCAGCCCCAGCATTTT. It codes for CASSMGQGIQPQHF. This chain joins TRBV19 and TRBJ1-5; 10 nucleotides align to TRBD1. CDR1 is LNHDA, CDR2 SQIVND, per germline (reference sequence). CDR3 length equals 14 residues. J lost 6 bases, V lost 3 bases, and 2 bases had no gene match. The whole variable domain, remainder taken from reference TRBV19 and TRBJ1-5, is DGGITQSPKYLFRKEGQNVTLSCEQNLNHDAMYWYRQDPGQGLRLIYYSQIVNDFQKGDIAEGYSVSREKKESFPLTVTSAQKNPTAFYLCASSMGQGIQPQHFGDGTRLSIL.

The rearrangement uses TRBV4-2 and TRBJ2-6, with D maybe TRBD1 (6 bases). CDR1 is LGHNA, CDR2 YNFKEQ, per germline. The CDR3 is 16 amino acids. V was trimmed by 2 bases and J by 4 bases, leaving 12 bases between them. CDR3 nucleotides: TGTGCCAGCAGCCAAACGCAGGGGACGGGGGCCAACGTCCTGACTTTC. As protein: CASSQTQGTGANVLTF.

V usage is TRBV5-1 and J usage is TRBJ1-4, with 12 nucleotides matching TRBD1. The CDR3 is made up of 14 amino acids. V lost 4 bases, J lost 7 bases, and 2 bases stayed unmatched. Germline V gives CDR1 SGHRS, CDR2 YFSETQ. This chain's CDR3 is CASSTGQGAEKLFF. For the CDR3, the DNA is TGCGCCAGCAGCACGGGACAGGGGGCTGAAAAACTGTTTTTT.

CDR3 sequence: CASSLNGMSSYEQYF. In DNA, the CDR3 is TGTGCCAGCAGCTTGAACGGGATGAGCTCCTACGAGCAGTACTTC. The chain joins TRBV7-2 to TRBJ2-7; D may be TRBD2 (5 bases). The germline V gene encodes CDR1 SGHTA and CDR2 FQGNSA. V was cut by 3 bases and J by 0 bases, with 12 bases left in between. The CDR3 sequence is 15 residues long.

This CDR3 is CATSLVAVGTQYF. In DNA form, the CDR3 reads TGTGCCACCAGCCTCGTAGCGGTGGGGACCCAGTACTTC. The rearrangement uses TRBV15 and TRBJ2-5, with D possibly being TRBD2 (6 bases). Germline values: CDR1 LNHNV, CDR2 YYDKDF (reference sequence). With 5 bases removed from V and 7 bases from J, the gap between germline ends came to 14 bases. This CDR3 has 13 amino acids.

The CDR3 region is CSVRTTGEKLFF. For the CDR3, the DNA is TGCAGCGTCAGAACCACAGGTGAAAAACTGTTTTTT. The chain employs TRBV29-1 and TRBJ1-4; the D gene is possibly TRBD1 (5 bases). Germline V gives CDR1 SQVTM, CDR2 ANQGSEA. V was pared by 6 bases and J by 7 bases, with 12 bases between. CDR3 size: 12 residues.

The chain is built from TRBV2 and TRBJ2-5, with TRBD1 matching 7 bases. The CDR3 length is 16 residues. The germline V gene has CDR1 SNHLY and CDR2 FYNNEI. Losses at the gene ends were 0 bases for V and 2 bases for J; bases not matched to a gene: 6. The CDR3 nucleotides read TGTGCCAGCAGTGAAGCGCTTTCCAGGGGGCAAGAGACCCAGTACTTC. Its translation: CASSEALSRGQETQYF.

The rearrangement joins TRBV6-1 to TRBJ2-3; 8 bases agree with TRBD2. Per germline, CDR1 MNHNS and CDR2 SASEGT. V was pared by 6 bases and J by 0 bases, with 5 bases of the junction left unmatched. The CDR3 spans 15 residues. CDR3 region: CASSQTSASTDTQYF. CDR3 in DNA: TGTGCCAGCAGCCAGACTAGCGCAAGCACAGATACGCAGTATTTT.

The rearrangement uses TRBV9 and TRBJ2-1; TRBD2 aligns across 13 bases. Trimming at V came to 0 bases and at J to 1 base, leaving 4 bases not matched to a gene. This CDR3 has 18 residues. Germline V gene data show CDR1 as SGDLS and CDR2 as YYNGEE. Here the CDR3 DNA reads TGTGCCAGCAGCGTAGGACTAGCGGGAGGTTTGTCCTACAATGAGCAGTTCTTC. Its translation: CASSVGLAGGLSYNEQFF.

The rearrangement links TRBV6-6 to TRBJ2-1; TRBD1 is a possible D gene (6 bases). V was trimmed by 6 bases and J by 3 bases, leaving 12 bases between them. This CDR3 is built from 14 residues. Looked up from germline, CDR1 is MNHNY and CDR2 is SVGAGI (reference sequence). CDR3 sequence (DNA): TGTGCCAGCAGCATCAGGGGAGACTACAATGAGCAGTTCTTC. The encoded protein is CASSIRGDYNEQFF.

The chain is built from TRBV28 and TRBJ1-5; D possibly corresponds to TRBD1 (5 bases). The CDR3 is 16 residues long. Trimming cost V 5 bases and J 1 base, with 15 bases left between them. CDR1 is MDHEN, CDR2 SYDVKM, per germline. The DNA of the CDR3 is TGTGCCAGCAGTACCCCCGGGGGGACGAGCAATCAGCCCCAGCATTTT. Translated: CASSTPGGTSNQPQHF.

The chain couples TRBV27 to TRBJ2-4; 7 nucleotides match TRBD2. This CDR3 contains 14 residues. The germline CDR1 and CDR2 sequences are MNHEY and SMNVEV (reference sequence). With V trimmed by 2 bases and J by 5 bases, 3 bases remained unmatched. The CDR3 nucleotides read TGTGCCAGCAGTTTAACTAGCGTTGAAAACATTCAGTACTTC. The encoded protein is CASSLTSVENIQYF.

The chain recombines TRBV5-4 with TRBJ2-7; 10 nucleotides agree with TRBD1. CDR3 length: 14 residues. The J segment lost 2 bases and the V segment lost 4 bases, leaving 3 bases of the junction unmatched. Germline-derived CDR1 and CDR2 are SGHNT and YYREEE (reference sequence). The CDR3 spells CASSAGTGAYEQYF. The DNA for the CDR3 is TGTGCCAGCAGCGCCGGGACAGGGGCCTACGAGCAGTACTTC.

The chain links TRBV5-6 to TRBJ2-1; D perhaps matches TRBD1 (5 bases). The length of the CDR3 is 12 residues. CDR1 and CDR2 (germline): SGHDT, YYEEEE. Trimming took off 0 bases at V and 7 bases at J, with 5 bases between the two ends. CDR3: CASSLAGNEQFF. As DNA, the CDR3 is TGTGCCAGCAGCTTGGCAGGGAATGAGCAGTTCTTC.

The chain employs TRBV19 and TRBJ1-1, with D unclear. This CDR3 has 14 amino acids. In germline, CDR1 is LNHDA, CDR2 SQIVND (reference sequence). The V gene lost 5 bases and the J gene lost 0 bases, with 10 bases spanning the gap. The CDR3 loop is CASSFLVVNTEAFF. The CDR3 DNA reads TGTGCCAGTAGTTTCTTAGTGGTGAACACTGAAGCTTTCTTT.

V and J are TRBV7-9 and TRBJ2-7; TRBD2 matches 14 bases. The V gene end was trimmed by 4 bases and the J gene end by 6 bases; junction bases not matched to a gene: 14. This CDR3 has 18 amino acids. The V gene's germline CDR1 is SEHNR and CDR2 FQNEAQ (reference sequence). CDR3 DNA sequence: TGTGCCAGCAGCTCGCCGGTGGGGACTAGCGGGAGCTCTGCCGAGCAGTACTTC. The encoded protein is CASSSPVGTSGSSAEQYF.

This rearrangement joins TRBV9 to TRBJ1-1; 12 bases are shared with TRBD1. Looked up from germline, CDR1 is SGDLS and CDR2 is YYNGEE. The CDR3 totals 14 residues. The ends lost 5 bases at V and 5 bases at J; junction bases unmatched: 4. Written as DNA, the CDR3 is TGTGCCAGCAGGGGACAGGGGGCTTTGACTGAAGCTTTCTTT. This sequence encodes CASRGQGALTEAFF.

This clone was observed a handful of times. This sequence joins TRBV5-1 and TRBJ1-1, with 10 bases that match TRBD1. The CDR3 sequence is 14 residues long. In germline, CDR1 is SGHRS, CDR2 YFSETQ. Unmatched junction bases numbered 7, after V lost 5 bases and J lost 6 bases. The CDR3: CASRSRQGAAEAFF. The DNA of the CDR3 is TGCGCCAGCAGGTCCAGACAGGGGGCCGCTGAAGCTTTCTTT.

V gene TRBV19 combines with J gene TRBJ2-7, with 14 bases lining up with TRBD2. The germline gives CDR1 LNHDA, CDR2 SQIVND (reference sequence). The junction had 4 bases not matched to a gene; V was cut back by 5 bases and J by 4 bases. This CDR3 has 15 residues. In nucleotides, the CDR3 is TGTGCCAGTAGTCGACTAGCGGGAGGGCCATACGAGCAGTACTTC. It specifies CASSRLAGGPYEQYF.

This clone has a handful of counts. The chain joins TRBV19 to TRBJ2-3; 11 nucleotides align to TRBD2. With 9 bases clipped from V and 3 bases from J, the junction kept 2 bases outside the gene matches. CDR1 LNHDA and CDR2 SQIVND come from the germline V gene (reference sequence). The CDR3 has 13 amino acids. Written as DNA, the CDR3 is TGTGCCAGCCGACTAGCGGGAACAGATACGCAGTATTTT. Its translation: CASRLAGTDTQYF.

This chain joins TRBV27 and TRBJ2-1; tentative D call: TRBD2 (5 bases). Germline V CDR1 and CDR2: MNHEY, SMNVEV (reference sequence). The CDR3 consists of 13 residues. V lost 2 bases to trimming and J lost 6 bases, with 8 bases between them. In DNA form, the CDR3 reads TGTGCCAGCAGTTTAGGGGAGCGCAATGAGCAGTTCTTC. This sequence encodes CASSLGERNEQFF.